This entry lists 31 T cell receptor beta chains sequenced from one sample in a study of low-dose radiotherapy and immunotherapy resistance in tumors. Time point given: after trial treatment. Specified treatment: LDRT plus nivolumab, ipilimumab, low-dose cyclophosphamide and aspirin (RACIN trial). Gene-specific TRAV and TRBV primers were used for first-strand cDNA, covering alpha and beta chains. The TCRs were subjected to amplification over approximately 20 PCR cycles employing a constant-region primer in conjunction with a V-primer adapter. TCRdb used MiXCR to reprocess the reads, holding one entry per CDR3 protein. The data contain about 30,000 distinct CDR3 sequences, about half of them seen just once; the ten biggest clones take up around 5.4%. This specimen was PBMCs, taken after low-dose radiotherapy plus immunotherapy. All receptors derive from a male donor with gallbladder cancer.

The genes are TRBV6-5 and TRBJ2-7; D gene uncertain. There are 13 residues in the CDR3. Per the germline V gene, CDR1 is MNHEY and CDR2 is SVGAGI. V was cut by 2 bases and J by 2 bases, with 7 bases left in between. The CDR3, as DNA: TGTGCCAGCAGTTACGCAGAGACCTACGAGCAGTACTTC. Amino acid sequence: CASSYAETYEQYF.

This clonotype occurred many times. V usage is TRBV29-1 and J usage is TRBJ2-3, with 7 bases matching TRBD1. The germline V gene has CDR1 SQVTM and CDR2 ANQGSEA. This CDR3 has 17 residues. V shed 5 bases and J 2 bases; nucleotides not matched to a gene: 16. CDR3 DNA sequence: TGCAGCGTTTTACCCTACCTGTCGACAGGGTCCACAGATACGCAGTATTTT. Translation gives CSVLPYLSTGSTDTQYF.

The chain links TRBV2 to TRBJ2-2; 8 bases agree with TRBD1. Per the germline V gene, CDR1 is SNHLY and CDR2 is FYNNEI. This CDR3 has 15 residues. Trimming removed 7 bases from V and 1 base from J; junction bases left unmatched: 5. CDR3: CASKDRGRNTGELFF. The CDR3 DNA is TGTGCCAGCAAAGACAGGGGAAGGAACACCGGGGAGCTGTTTTTT.

The rearrangement uses TRBV6-4 and TRBJ2-2; possible D gene TRBD1, 6 bases. The CDR3 extends over 15 amino acids. Germline V gene data show CDR1 as MRHNA and CDR2 as SNTAGT. V was pared by 2 bases and J by 2 bases, with 9 bases between. The CDR3, as DNA: TGTGCCAGCAGTGACCCGGGACAAAACACCGGGGAGCTGTTTTTT. As protein: CASSDPGQNTGELFF.

This clonotype is labeled as medium-sized. J is TRBJ2-7 and V is TRBV29-1; TRBD1 matches at 9 bases. V dropped 6 bases and J dropped 5; count of bases not matched to a gene: 8. CDR1 and CDR2 from the germline V gene are SQVTM and ANQGSEA. There are 13 residues in the CDR3. The CDR3 nucleotides are TGCAGCGTCCTTGGGACAGGGTGGCACGAGCAGTACTTC. This translates into CSVLGTGWHEQYF.

The chain uses TRBV20-1 and TRBJ2-3; D perhaps matches TRBD1 (5 bases). V dropped 5 bases and J dropped 1 base, with 22 bases sitting between them. From germline, CDR1 is DFQATT and CDR2 SNEGSKA (reference sequence). This CDR3 comprises 17 residues. CDR3 DNA sequence: TGCAGTGCTCCCCCCCATAAGGTTGGGGCCGGCACAGATACGCAGTATTTT. Its protein product is CSAPPHKVGAGTDTQYF.

The chain uses TRBV20-1 and TRBJ2-3, with a tentative D call TRBD1 (5 bases). Deletions cut 1 base from V and 3 bases from J, with 14 bases between. In germline, CDR1 is DFQATT, CDR2 SNEGSKA (reference sequence). This CDR3 region has 15 residues. The CDR3 is CSARAGRARTDTQYF. The DNA for the CDR3 is TGCAGTGCTAGAGCCGGCAGGGCTAGGACAGATACGCAGTATTTT.

The chain uses TRBV19 and TRBJ2-1, with 14 bases fitting TRBD2. This CDR3 has 18 amino acids. V was pared by 4 bases and J by 0 bases, with 5 bases of the junction left unmatched. CDR1 is LNHDA, CDR2 SQIVND, per germline (reference sequence). The CDR3 region is CASSKTSGRASSYNEQFF. CDR3 nucleotides: TGTGCCAGTAGTAAGACTAGCGGGAGGGCCAGCTCCTACAATGAGCAGTTCTTC.

By its share, this clonotype is medium-sized. This chain uses TRBV6-2 or TRBV6-3 with TRBJ2-1, with 7 bases lining up with TRBD2. Germline assignment: CDR1 MNHEY and CDR2 SVGEGT. The CDR3 has 15 amino acids. The trim removed 8 bases at V and 3 bases at J, leaving 10 bases unmatched. The CDR3 sequence is CASASWGGDYNEQFF. The DNA for the CDR3 is TGTGCCAGCGCCAGCTGGGGAGGGGACTACAATGAGCAGTTCTTC.

The J gene is TRBJ2-1, the V gene TRBV29-1, with D possibly being TRBD2 (5 bases). This CDR3 is built from 12 residues. Trimming removed 7 bases at V and 1 base at J, with 8 bases between. The germline V gene has CDR1 SQVTM and CDR2 ANQGSEA. CDR3 loop: CSAGESYNEQFF. As DNA, the CDR3 is TGCAGCGCCGGGGAGTCCTACAATGAGCAGTTCTTC.

The sample holds one count of this clonotype. A far larger clone lies a single base away; this is likely a read error. This chain joins TRBV5-4 and TRBJ2-4, with TRBD2 as a possible D gene (5 bases). V was pared by 3 bases and J by 13 bases, with 11 bases between. Germline V gives CDR1 SGHNT, CDR2 YYREEE (reference sequence). The CDR3 contains 11 residues. The DNA of the CDR3 is TGTGCCAGCAGCTCTAGGGAGATCCAGTACTTC. It encodes CASSSREIQYF.

This clonotype was found a few times. V is TRBV3-1 and J is TRBJ2-5, with D tentatively TRBD2 (5 bases). Trimming cost V 2 bases and J 5 bases, with 15 bases left between them. The CDR3 consists of 15 residues. The germline V gene has CDR1 LGHDT and CDR2 YNNKEL (reference sequence). The CDR3: CASSQSPASGETQYF. As DNA, the CDR3 is TGTGCCAGCAGCCAATCCCCGGCCTCGGGGGAGACCCAGTACTTC.

Remarks on this clonotype: A far larger clone is only one base removed, so a read error is likely. The V and J genes are TRBV3-1 and TRBJ2-1; perhaps D is TRBD1 or TRBD2 (6 bases each). This CDR3 contains 14 residues. Germline lookup yields CDR1 LGHDT and CDR2 YNNKEL (reference sequence). With 5 bases removed from V and 8 bases from J, the gap between germline ends came to 16 bases. The CDR3 DNA sequence: TGTGCCAGCAGCTTAGGGGGAGGCGGGGATGAGCAGTTCTTC. Translated, it gives CASSLGGGGDEQFF.

This clonotype appeared a few times. The genes are TRBV7-9 and TRBJ2-7, with D possibly being TRBD1 or TRBD2 (5 bases each). CDR3 size: 14 residues. Trimming removed 1 base from V and 2 bases from J, with 9 bases in between. CDR1 and CDR2 from the germline V gene are SEHNR and FQNEAQ (reference sequence). The CDR3 bases are TGTGCCAGCAGCTTAGGGGGGACGACCTACGAGCAGTACTTC. Amino acid sequence: CASSLGGTTYEQYF.

This clonotype rates as medium-sized. The chain employs TRBV6-1 and TRBJ2-1, with D perhaps being TRBD1 or TRBD2 (5 bases each). Germline values: CDR1 MNHNS, CDR2 SASEGT. This CDR3 spans 16 amino acids. Trimming stripped 5 bases from V and 4 bases from J, with 18 bases between. The CDR3 reads CASSKTGTRTYNEQFF. Here the CDR3 DNA reads TGTGCCAGCAGTAAAACCGGGACCAGGACTTACAATGAGCAGTTCTTC.

In this sample, this clonotype turned up a few times. The chain uses TRBV7-8 and TRBJ2-7; TRBD2 agrees at 7 bases. The germline CDR1 and CDR2 sequences are SGHVS and FQNEAQ. The J segment lost 4 bases and the V segment lost 8 bases, leaving 20 bases of the junction unmatched. The CDR3 is 17 amino acids. This chain's CDR3 is CASGGGSFKRANYEQYF. CDR3 in DNA: TGTGCCAGCGGGGGGGGGTCCTTTAAGCGGGCCAATTACGAGCAGTACTTC.

This rearrangement joins TRBV11-2 to TRBJ2-5, with 12 bases lining up with TRBD2. The J segment lost 1 base and the V segment lost 5 bases, leaving 2 bases of the junction unmatched. The germline V gene encodes CDR1 SGHAT and CDR2 FQNNGV. The CDR3 has 15 amino acids. CDR3 region: CASSPSGRAQETQYF. The CDR3 bases are TGTGCCAGCAGCCCTAGCGGGAGGGCCCAAGAGACCCAGTACTTC. The full variable domain, its missing parts supplied by reference TRBV11-2 and TRBJ2-5, is EAGVAQSPRYKIIEKRQSVAFWCNPISGHATLYWYQQILGQGPKLLIQFQNNGVVDDSQLPKDRFSAERLKGVDSTLKIQPAKLEDSAVYLCASSPSGRAQETQYFGPGTRLLVL.

Comments on this clonotype: A far larger clone is off by one base, so a read error is likely. The rearrangement joins TRBV22-1 to TRBJ2-3; TRBD1, the D gene given by the table, was not confirmed from the DNA. TRBV22-1 is flagged as a pseudogene. This CDR3 comprises 15 residues. CDR3 nucleotide sequence: TGTGCCAGCGGTTCACCGGGGGATAGCACAGATACGCAGTATTTT. Its protein product is CASGSPGDSTDTQYF.

This chain links TRBV28 with TRBJ2-5; D gene uncertain. V lost 7 bases and J lost 1, with 10 bases in between. Germline V gene lookup returns CDR1 MDHEN and CDR2 SYDVKM. CDR3 length: 13 residues. The CDR3: CASNTARQETQYF. For the CDR3, the DNA is TGTGCCAGCAATACGGCCCGCCAAGAGACCCAGTACTTC.

This clonotype has ten or more counts. The chain has TRBV6-2 or TRBV6-3 and TRBJ1-6, with a weak D call TRBD1 (5 bases). Germline V gene sequence: CDR1 MNHEY, CDR2 SVGEGT. The CDR3 has 11 amino acids. V dropped 5 bases and J dropped 14 bases, with 10 bases sitting between them. CDR3 loop: CASSDRLALHF. The CDR3 DNA is TGTGCCAGCAGTGACAGACTCGCCCTCCACTTT.

This sequence joins TRBV29-1 and TRBJ2-1; 8 positions match TRBD2. Germline trimming cut 3 bases from V and 13 bases from J; bases unmatched to any gene: 11. From germline, CDR1 is SQVTM and CDR2 ANQGSEA. The CDR3 is 13 amino acids. CDR3 coding DNA: TGCAGCGTTGAGATAGCGGGGCCTTTATCTCAGTTCTTC. This sequence encodes CSVEIAGPLSQFF.

The chain employs TRBV29-1 and TRBJ2-3; D remains unclear. Germline values: CDR1 SQVTM, CDR2 ANQGSEA. This CDR3 has 10 residues. Trimming pared 7 bases from V and 0 bases from J, leaving 2 bases between. The CDR3 DNA reads as TGCAGCGGAAGCACAGATACGCAGTATTTT. Translating gives CSGSTDTQYF.

There are many counts of this clonotype. The V and J genes are TRBV11-2 and TRBJ2-3, with 9 bases aligning to TRBD2. V shed 2 bases and J 4 bases; nucleotides not matched to a gene: 4. The germline V gene encodes CDR1 SGHAT and CDR2 FQNNGV. This CDR3 region has 15 residues. The CDR3 is CASSLLAGGADTQYF. The CDR3 DNA reads as TGTGCCAGCAGCTTACTGGCGGGAGGGGCAGATACGCAGTATTTT.

The chain is built from TRBV28 and TRBJ1-5; 7 bases map to TRBD1. Germline V CDR1 and CDR2: MDHEN, SYDVKM. The CDR3 is made up of 14 amino acids. V lost 7 bases to trimming and J lost 5 bases; unmatched junction nucleotides: 8. The CDR3 here is CASIPLQGYQPQHF. CDR3 sequence (DNA): TGTGCCAGCATCCCTTTACAGGGGTATCAGCCCCAGCATTTT. The full variable domain, rest sourced from reference TRBV28 and TRBJ1-5, is DVKVTQSSRYLVKRTGEKVFLECVQDMDHENMFWYRQDPGLGLRLIYFSYDVKMKEKGDIPEGYSVSREKKERFSLILESASTNQTSMYLCASIPLQGYQPQHFGDGTRLSIL.

The chain couples TRBV5-4 to TRBJ1-3, with D perhaps matching TRBD1 (5 bases). CDR1 and CDR2 from the germline V gene are SGHNT and YYREEE (reference sequence). The ends were cut back, 2 bases at V and 3 bases at J, with 9 bases in the middle. The CDR3 totals 14 residues. The CDR3 loop is CASSFREVGNTIYF. The CDR3 bases are TGTGCCAGCAGCTTCAGGGAGGTTGGAAACACCATATATTTT.

This clonotype showed up many times. V and J are TRBV7-2 and TRBJ2-6; no clear D gene. CDR3 length: 14 residues. The V and J ends lost 6 bases and 0 bases respectively, with 6 bases between them. CDR1 SGHTA and CDR2 FQGNSA come from the germline V gene. CDR3 DNA sequence: TGTGCCAGCAGGACCGTCTCTGGGGCCAACGTCCTGACTTTC. It encodes CASRTVSGANVLTF.

The V call is TRBV5-4, the J call TRBJ2-5; D gene ambiguous. V dropped 4 bases and J dropped 1 base, with 17 bases sitting between them. The germline gives CDR1 SGHNT, CDR2 YYREEE (reference sequence). This CDR3 is built from 16 residues. The CDR3 is CASSDPLERIQETQYF. CDR3 nucleotides: TGTGCCAGCAGCGACCCTCTGGAGAGGATCCAAGAGACCCAGTACTTC.

This chain joins TRBV6-1 and TRBJ2-2; perhaps TRBD1 as D (6 bases). The CDR3 sequence is 13 residues long. V lost 8 bases to trimming and J lost 6 bases, with 13 bases between them. In germline, CDR1 is MNHNS, CDR2 SASEGT. The CDR3 sequence: CASGGASPGELFF. The CDR3 DNA reads as TGTGCCAGCGGGGGCGCAAGCCCCGGGGAGCTGTTTTTT.

This clonotype has a count of ten or more. In nucleotides, the CDR3 is TGTGCCAGCGGTAGGGGGGGGGAAGAGACCCAGTACTTC. Its translation: CASGRGGEETQYF. V is TRBV4-2 and J is TRBJ2-5, with D possibly matching TRBD2 (7 bases). This CDR3 comprises 13 residues. With 8 bases removed from V and 3 bases from J, the gap between germline ends came to 13 bases. The germline gives CDR1 LGHNA, CDR2 YNFKEQ.

As to this clonotype: It is likely a read error: a sequence one base away is far more abundant. The chain combines TRBV30 with TRBJ2-4, with 9 positions matching TRBD1. V shed 8 bases and J 13 bases; nucleotides not matched to a gene: 9. The CDR3 loop spans 11 amino acids. Per the germline V gene, CDR1 is GTSNPN and CDR2 is SVGIG (reference sequence). The CDR3 sequence: CAGTGWDEQYF. CDR3 DNA sequence: TGTGCCGGGACAGGGTGGGATGAGCAGTACTTC.

This chain joins TRBV12-3 or TRBV12-4 and TRBJ1-1; perhaps TRBD1 as D (5 bases). The V end was cut by 5 bases, the J end by 1 base, with 14 bases between. The CDR3 is 15 amino acids. DNA for the CDR3: TGTGCCAGCAGTAAGATAAGGGGAGAGAACACTGAAGCTTTCTTT. This encodes CASSKIRGENTEAFF.